Listed here is a single TCR beta chain. This clone was detected once. The antigen it binds to is not known. Per-base qualities were not stored, and no clone one base away is much larger. The cohort was made up of approximately 700 healthy bone marrow donors. All cohort members were sampled while nominally healthy, although unrecorded immune exposures were likely present. The donor was CMV seronegative and belonged to the group of 352 seronegative cohort members. A peripheral blood sample was collected from each donor, and TCR beta sequencing was performed on peripheral blood mononuclear cells. The Qiagen DNeasy Blood Extraction Kit was used to extract genomic DNA from the blood cell samples. The protocol used for the library was the immunoSEQ multiplex PCR assay. The multiplex PCR relied on a mix of 60 forward primers for TCR Vbeta segments and 13 reverse primers for TCR Jbeta segments. A multiplex PCR assay on genomic DNA amplified the CDR3 region of rearranged TCR beta genes. The amplified TCR beta libraries were sequenced on the Illumina HiSeq System as 87-base-pair reads. Per the authors' processing: A later analysis counted some 80 million unique TCR beta chains across the 700 or so repertoires, and 9.5 million to 11 million of these chains were shared by at least two donors. A nearest-neighbor algorithm error-corrected the raw reads and collapsed the reads into unique sequences, merging closely related sequences to remove PCR and sequencing errors. Alignment of CDR3 sequences to IMGT reference sequences was used to assign V, D and J gene segments. For a sequence to be retained, a match of at least six nucleotides was required to both a V gene segment and a J gene segment. Rearrangements were classified as productive when the CDR3 lacked stop codons and remained in frame with V and J, and all other rearrangements were classified as non-productive. CDR3 was defined according to IMGT convention as the region running from the second conserved V-encoded cysteine to the conserved J-encoded phenylalanine. Sequences without an unambiguous match to a single V gene segment were excluded from the earlier analysis of over 500 of the donors. In an earlier analysis of approximately 550 of the donors, V segments were called functional above 56.7% productive rearrangements and were called segregating when the between-donor standard deviation exceeded 5%. To diagnose cytomegalovirus status from the catalog of TCR beta chain sequences, a statistical classification framework was built. V and J gene assignment, in a later analysis, came from comparing TCR nucleotide sequences with IMGT/GENE-DB human TR gene sequences. The TCRdist pipeline was used in a later analysis to assign CDR3 sequences and most-parsimonious VDJ recombination scenarios. In a later analysis, each TCR beta chain was defined by its CDR3 amino acid sequence together with its V-gene family, and reads lacking a unique V-gene family were excluded. To address suspected cross-contamination and a sequencing artifact, a later analysis removed roughly 580 highly shared, low-generation-probability nucleotide sequences. A later analysis calculated a clonal expansion index for each public chain from normalized within-repertoire ranks of inferred template counts. A later analysis computed generation probabilities with a VDJ recombination model fitted to out-of-frame rearrangements, and checked the results against IGoR. Hypergeometric tests were used in a later analysis to score TCR-TCR, TCR-HLA and TCR-CMV co-occurrence, with a repertoire-size bias correction applied to the TCR pairs. False discovery rates were estimated in a later analysis by permuting HLA or CMV assignments 20 times. In a later analysis, co-occurring TCRs were grouped with DBSCAN, and TCRdist sequence similarity was added when clustering was performed within HLA-allele-positive subsets. For co-occurrence clustering, repertoires with fewer than 30,000 or more than 120,000 public chains were excluded, along with 5 or 6 repertoires with anomalous nucleotide sharing. Drawn from immuneACCESS, this table holds only the in-frame rearrangements with V and J called that TCRdb kept. Clones are partly lost; checked studies trace under half to an unresolved V gene and leave the rest unexplained. V and J calls and clone size follow that table, whereas D and trimming were derived from the DNA. Within this sample are over 150,000 clones, with 87% of them counted one time only. The ten top clones hold 0.2% to 0.3% of the sample.

The CDR3, cysteine through phenylalanine, is 14 amino acids long. The entry retains the CDR3 DNA only, 42 bases that are in frame from base 1. Ends trimmed: V by 0 bases, J by 4 bases; bases unmatched to a gene: 2. This sample is drawn from a study of cytomegalovirus exposure and HLA in healthy donors (dated by TCRdb to 2017 to 2019). In the study overall: An earlier analysis of roughly 500 of the donors reported approximately 300 Gb of sequence data and more than 90 million unique TCR beta sequences from 190 million or so T cells. An early release covering 550 to 700 HLA-typed donors comprised 250 to 350 gigabases of sequencing data and tens of millions of unique TCR sequences. Of the approximately 400 genotyped donors, 81% were placed in the genetic ancestry cluster associated with self-reported Caucasian donors. The study was designed to test whether signatures of past pathogen exposure could be identified by cataloging public T cell receptors. The study profiled the T cell repertoires of hundreds of subjects by immunosequencing and related them to cytomegalovirus serostatus. Besides the first cohort of roughly 700 subjects, a separate validation cohort made up of around 120 different subjects was used. To predict cytomegalovirus infection status, the study combined high-throughput TCR immunosequencing, statistical association of individual TCRs with disease status, and machine learning. To study patterns of TCR occurrence, a later analysis re-analyzed previously published TCR beta repertoires from several hundred donors and added high-resolution HLA genotyping. The later analysis used no new phenotypic data to find candidate immune exposures, relying instead on TCR beta sequences and their occurrence across donors. To decide whether each TCR beta V gene segment behaved as functional or pseudogenic, an earlier analysis of some 600 of the donors relied on high-throughput TCR beta sequencing. Donor age, sex, ethnicity and CMV serostatus were compiled alongside the repertoire data. In a later genetic analysis, genome-wide SNP genotypes for about 60% of the 666 donors were used, and that subset was treated as a discovery cohort. All discovery cohort repertoires had been generated using a single sequencing platform. HLA typing covered class I and class II loci at four-digit resolution. The number of donors typed differed by locus, with about 629-640 for A, B, C, DRB1 and DQB1, approximately 500 for DQA1, some 570 for DPA1, and some 440 for DPB1. Roughly five DR-DQ haplotypes were handled as single units for association and clustering, since linkage in the cohort was strong. On average, approximately 250,000 unique TCR beta nucleotide sequences were sequenced per donor among 300 to 500 genotyped donors of the cohort, with 15% to 20% of those sequences being non-productive. General findings and caveats noted by the study authors: Correlated functional status among segregating V segments might be attributable to linkage disequilibrium, but an unknown experimental factor could not be ruled out. The classifier was reported to diagnose cytomegalovirus status with high specificity and sensitivity in both the original and validation cohorts. At a false discovery rate of 0.05, a later analysis linked under 20,000 TCR beta sequences to specific HLA alleles. Most TCR sequences were seen in very few donors, while some public TCRs were found in many individuals. Because counts were too low, about 18 rarely observed V segments, including chromosome 9 orphons, were excluded from the earlier analysis of 587 of the donors. A later genetic analysis associated a missense DCLRE1C variant with V-gene and J-gene trimming of TCR beta chains, and an independent cohort replicated the association. In vitro tests confirmed that a few of the cytomegalovirus-associated TCR beta chains recognize cytomegalovirus antigens. A cluster of highly shared sequence variants was judged likely to represent a technical artifact of the sequencing pipeline. In an earlier analysis of approximately 590 of the donors, most TCR beta V segments were observed in productive rearrangements about 87% or about 30% of the time, broadly matching IMGT annotations. Assigning TCR associations to individual alleles was difficult when HLA alleles, especially DR and DQ, strongly co-occurred. For the cohort, immune exposure information was limited to CMV serostatus. In a later analysis, HLA-associated TCR beta chains showed more clonal expansion and lower generation probabilities than non-associated chains that were equally common. Some IMGT-functional V segments, including TRBV6-2 and TRBV6-3, could not be distinguished by the 87-base-pair reads and were therefore excluded. In a later analysis, the rate of TCR association differed among HLA loci, with DRB1 alleles having the most associated TCRs and HLA-C alleles having the fewest. According to a later genetic analysis, donors in an Asian-associated ancestry cluster had fewer N-insertions in productive TCRs than the approximately 670-donor mean. A later analysis reported that several top co-occurrence clusters appeared linked to parvovirus B19, influenza, CMV and Epstein-Barr virus. The cohort was sequenced for TCR beta chains only, and without alpha or paired-chain data the features that could be detected were limited. In a later analysis, most CMV-associated TCR beta chains were found to appear HLA-restricted, with HLA associations seemingly driven largely by CMV exposure. A further reported finding was that TCR beta sequences accurately predicted the HLA-A and HLA-B alleles for most subjects in the first cohort. In the study, about 150 TCR beta chains were listed as associated with cytomegalovirus. Because some donors lacked HLA typing at each locus, the association tests relied only on the typed subset. The presence/absence analyses assumed that sequencing depth was roughly uniform across donors, and that assumption may not be true. According to the authors, the approach could potentially be generalized to other disease states and immunological phenotypes.

The origin of this receptor is a girl less than two years old in good health and CMV-seronegative. The V and J segments used are TRBV6-7 and TRBJ2-7; TRBD1 aligns with 8 central bases. TRBV6-7 is an ORF for which the function is uncertain. Sequencing was done on a sample of PBMCs. The CDR3: CASSYSQGAYEQYF. The DNA is as follows: TGTGCCAGCAGTTACTCGCAGGGGGCGTACGAGCAGTACTTC.